This T cell receptor (beta chain) was obtained from a study of blood T cell repertoires in COVID-19. Study summary: Samples of COVID-19 (acute and convalescent) were obtained from the United States, Italy and Spain.

The assay was immunoSEQ multiplex PCR, and TCRdb's table has in-frame clones only and misses some. The sample contains hundreds of thousands of clones, about 85% of which appear only once. Trimming left V 2 bases short and J 1 base short, with 5 bases between. CDR3 length: 13 amino acids. CDR1 and CDR2 (germline): WNHNN, SYGVQD (reference sequence). This clone was seen more than once but under ten times. The specimen was peripheral blood. V and J are TRBV10-1 and TRBJ1-1, with unresolved D. The sequence was obtained from a man between 60 and 75 years old who had recovered from COVID-19. The CDR3 DNA follows: TGCGCCAGCAGTGAGGGGAGGAACACTGAAGCTTTCTTT. It translates to CASSEGRNTEAFF.